Each of the 5 T cell receptor beta chains below was sequenced from the same sample in a study of human T cells and chemical hapten exposure. The time point was: patch test 2, 6 weeks after DPC sensitization. Sample treatment: therapeutic diphenylcyclopropenone sensitization with weekly scalp DPC. TCRdb called the RACE reads again in MiXCR, with one record for every CDR3 protein. The profile shows over 85,000 distinct CDR3 sequences, 7% to 10% of them singletons. The sample consisted of whole blood, taken in connection with sensitization to the hapten diphenylcyclopropenone (DPC). These receptors all come from a woman in her 40s with alopecia areata. Some clones in this sample may be carry-over from other donors' samples.

This clonotype has ten or more counts. This chain links TRBV29-1 with TRBJ2-1, with 8 bases lining up with TRBD1. The junction had 5 bases not matched to a gene; V was cut back by 3 bases and J by 7 bases. The CDR3 is 13 amino acids. Germline loops: CDR1 SQVTM, CDR2 ANQGSEA. CDR3 DNA: TGCAGCGTTGAGCTCGACAGGGGTAATGAGCAGTTCTTC. This codes for CSVELDRGNEQFF.

This clonotype was observed at least ten times. The chain is built from TRBV3-1 and TRBJ2-1; D call uncertain. CDR1 is LGHDT and CDR2 is YNNKEL in the germline V gene (reference sequence). CDR3 length equals 13 residues. Trimming stripped 4 bases from V and 5 bases from J, with 9 bases between. CDR3 DNA: TGTGCCAGCAGCCCCGCTAGGGACAATGAGCAGTTCTTC. Protein sequence: CASSPARDNEQFF.

In regard to this clonotype: Possible read error: a much larger clone is one base away. The chain uses TRBV9 and TRBJ1-2; 7 positions match TRBD1. With V trimmed by 4 bases and J by 7 bases, 13 bases remained unmatched. The length of the CDR3 is 15 residues. Germline values: CDR1 SGDLS, CDR2 YYNGEE. The chain's CDR3 is CASSLRDSPIFGYTF. For the CDR3, the DNA is TGTGCCAGCAGCTTGCGGGACAGCCCTATCTTTGGCTACACCTTC.

V and J are TRBV7-2 and TRBJ2-3; 10 nucleotides agree with TRBD2. The V and J ends lost 6 bases and 6 bases, in that order; junction bases with no gene match: 6. CDR1 is SGHTA, CDR2 FQGNSA, per germline. The CDR3 has 14 residues. The CDR3 nucleotides read TGTGCCAGCAGGAGAGCGGGAGGGCCGGATACGCAGTATTTT. As protein: CASRRAGGPDTQYF.

This clonotype was observed many times. The rearrangement joins TRBV5-5 to TRBJ2-7; no firm D call. This CDR3 has 15 residues. With 0 bases removed from V and 3 bases from J, the gap between germline ends came to 13 bases. Germline V gene lookup returns CDR1 SGHKS and CDR2 YYEKEE (reference sequence). The CDR3 is CASSLVRHFNYEQYF. CDR3 DNA: TGTGCCAGCAGCTTGGTGAGACATTTCAACTACGAGCAGTACTTC.